This T cell receptor beta chain was retrieved from a study of CD8+ T cells in alopecia areata. Study-level findings and limits: Researchers reported that TCR sharing among patients proved less clear than in mice, possibly HLA-linked.

To note about this clone: Its antigen is undetermined.

Extracted from the samples, RNA was reverse transcribed into cDNA to serve as the sequencing template. TCRdb's table, derived via immunoSEQ multiplex PCR, lists solely in-frame clones and lacks some. This sample carries 89,000 or so clones, roughly 47% of them seen once, and the ten largest clones take approximately 5.3%. The TCR sequence derives from a human donor with alopecia areata. Material: NKG2D-high CD8+ T cells sorted from blood.

The CDR3 protein is CASSVRNRNTEAFF. The CDR3 DNA is TGCGCCAGCAGCGTACGGAACAGGAACACTGAAGCTTTCTTT. V is TRBV4-1 and J is TRBJ1-1; D uncertain. The V and J ends lost 5 bases and 1 base respectively, with 11 bases between them. Germline CDR1 reads MGHRA; CDR2 reads YSYEKL. The CDR3 sequence is 14 residues long.